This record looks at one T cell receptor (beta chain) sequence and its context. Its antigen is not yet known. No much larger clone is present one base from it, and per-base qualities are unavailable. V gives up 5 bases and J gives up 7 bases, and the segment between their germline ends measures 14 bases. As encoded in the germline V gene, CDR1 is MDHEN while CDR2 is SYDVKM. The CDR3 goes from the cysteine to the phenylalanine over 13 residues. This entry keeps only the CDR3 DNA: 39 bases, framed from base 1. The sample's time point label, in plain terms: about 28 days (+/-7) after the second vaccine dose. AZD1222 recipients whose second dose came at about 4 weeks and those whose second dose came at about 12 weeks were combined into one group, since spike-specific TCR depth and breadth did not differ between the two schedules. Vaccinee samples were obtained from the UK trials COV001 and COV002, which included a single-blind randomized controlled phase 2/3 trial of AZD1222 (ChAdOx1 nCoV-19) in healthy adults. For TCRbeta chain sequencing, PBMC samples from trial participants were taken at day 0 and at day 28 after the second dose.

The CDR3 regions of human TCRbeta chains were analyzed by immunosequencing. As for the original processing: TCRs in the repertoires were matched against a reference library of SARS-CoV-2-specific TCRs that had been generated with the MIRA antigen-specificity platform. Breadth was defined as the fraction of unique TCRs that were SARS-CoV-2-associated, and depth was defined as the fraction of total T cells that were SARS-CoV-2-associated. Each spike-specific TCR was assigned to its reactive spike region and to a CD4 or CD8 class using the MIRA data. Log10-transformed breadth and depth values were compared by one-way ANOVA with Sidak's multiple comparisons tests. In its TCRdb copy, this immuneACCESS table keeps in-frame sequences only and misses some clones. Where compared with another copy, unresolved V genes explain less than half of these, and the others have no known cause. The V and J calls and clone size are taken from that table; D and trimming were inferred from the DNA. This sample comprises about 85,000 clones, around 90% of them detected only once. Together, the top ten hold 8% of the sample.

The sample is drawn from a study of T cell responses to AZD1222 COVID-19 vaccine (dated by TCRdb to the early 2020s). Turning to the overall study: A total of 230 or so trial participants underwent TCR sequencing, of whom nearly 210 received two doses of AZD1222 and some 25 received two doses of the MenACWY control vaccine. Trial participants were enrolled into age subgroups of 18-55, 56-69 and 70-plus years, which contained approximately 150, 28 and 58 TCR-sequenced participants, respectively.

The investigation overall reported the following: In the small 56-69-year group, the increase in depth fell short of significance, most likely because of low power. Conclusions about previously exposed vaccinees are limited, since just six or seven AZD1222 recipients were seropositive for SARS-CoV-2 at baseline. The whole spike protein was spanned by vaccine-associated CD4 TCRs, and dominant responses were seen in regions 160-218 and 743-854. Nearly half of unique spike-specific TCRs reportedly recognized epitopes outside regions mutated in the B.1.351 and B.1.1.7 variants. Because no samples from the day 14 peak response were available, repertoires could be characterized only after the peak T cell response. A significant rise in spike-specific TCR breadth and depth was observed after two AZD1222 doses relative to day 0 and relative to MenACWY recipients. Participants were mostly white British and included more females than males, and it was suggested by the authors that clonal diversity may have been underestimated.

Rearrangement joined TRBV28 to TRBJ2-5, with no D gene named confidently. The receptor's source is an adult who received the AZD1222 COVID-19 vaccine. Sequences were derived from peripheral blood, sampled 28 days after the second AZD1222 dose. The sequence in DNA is TGTGCCAGCAGTCCGACGGAGCTGGGGACCCAGTACTTC. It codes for CASSPTELGTQYF.